This section outlines one T cell receptor beta chain sequence together with its context. No antigen is known for it. This entry comes from a study of CD8 T cells in ankylosing spondylitis. Study results and limitations: As reported, disease-linked clones showed significant enrichment in matched ankylosing spondylitis synovial fluid. Within peripheral blood, clones linked to disease were CD8+ and relatively rare. A motif of eight highly homologous TCR beta variants was seen as apparently characteristic of ankylosing spondylitis blood.

TCRdb called the 5' RACE reads again in MiXCR, with one record for every CDR3 protein. The sample lists around 450,000 distinct CDR3 sequences; roughly a quarter were seen once. The CDR3 is made up of 13 amino acids. Germline V gene lookup returns CDR1 LGHDT and CDR2 YNNKEL (reference sequence). V lost 5 bases to trimming and J lost 4 bases, with 8 bases between them. The TCR comes from a male donor with ankylosing spondylitis. This sequence joins TRBV3-1 and TRBJ2-2; D gene ambiguous. Sequenced input: blood, either unsorted or a sorted T cell fraction (not recorded which). CDR3 DNA sequence: TGTGCCAGCAGCTCCATAGCCACCGGGGAGCTGTTTTTT. It yields the protein CASSSIATGELFF. Full variable domain (rest looked up from reference TRBV3-1 and TRBJ2-2): DTAVSQTPKYLVTQMGNDKSIKCEQNLGHDTMYWYKQDSKKFLKIMFSYNNKELIINETVPNRFSPKSPDKAHLNLHINSLELGDSAVYFCASSSIATGELFFGEGSRLTVL.